This T cell receptor beta chain emerged from a study of beta chain features in type 1 diabetes (dated by TCRdb to the late 2010s). For the wider study: Mean age, gender distribution, total cell number and subset yield did not differ between patients and healthy donors. Across all samples, about 110 million sorted cells were examined, and cell number per subset correlated strongly with RNA yield. Regulatory and stem cell-like memory subsets were isolated from only 8 patients and roughly 8 healthy donors, whereas naive and central memory subsets came from all 30 or so donors. The study compared TCRB repertoires of sorted circulating CD4+ T cell subsets between recently diagnosed type 1 diabetes patients and matched healthy donors. Study-wide findings and limitations: HLA sub-analyses involved small numbers of individuals, so any influence of HLA type on TCRB rearrangement remained unresolved. Shorter templates might have been favored by PCR, but patient and control samples were amplified and corrected together, so both groups would have been affected equally by any skew. Sequencing cDNA rather than genomic DNA could over-represent highly expressing activated cells, although activation and CD3 levels did not differ between groups. In all four CD4+ subsets, TCRB CDR3 length was moderately but significantly shorter in type 1 diabetes patients. Fewer insertions and more nucleotide deletions at VDJ recombination sites were observed in patients with type 1 diabetes, implying thymic rearrangement abnormalities. Naive, central memory and regulatory TCRB repertoires appeared to be more alike among patients than among healthy donors.

The entire amount of isolated RNA was reverse transcribed using the High Capacity cDNA Reverse Transcription Kit, so the sequenced TCRB transcripts were expressed ones. Naive, central memory and regulatory T cell samples underwent deep immunoSEQ sequencing, averaging approximately 3.3 million total reads per sample. After sorted cells were lysed in RLT buffer, RNA was extracted with DNase-treated RNeasy Micro or Mini kits, with the choice depending on cell number. Each cell subset was processed separately to prevent cross-contamination, with patient and healthy donor samples processed together. Using the immunoSEQ multiplex PCR, TCRB sequences were amplified from cDNA into 87-bp fragments spanning the CDR3 region. Sequencing of the amplicons was performed on the Illumina HiSeq platform. The study's own analysis went as follows. PCR bias was corrected computationally using synthetic template baselines, and reads within Hamming distance 2 were collapsed, with unmergeable singletons discarded. By aligning reads against IMGT, V, D and J genes, CDR3 length, and insertions or deletions at six rearrangement sites were assigned. Within each subset, clonotype counts were normalized to sorted cell number, after which true diversity and Gini coefficients were computed with the tcR R package. Repertoire sharing was quantified using the overlap coefficient calculated on TCRB nucleotide sequences. Out-of-frame TCRB sequences from naive cells were analyzed to stand in for the pre-selection repertoire. In its TCRdb copy, this immuneACCESS table keeps in-frame sequences only and misses some clones. Where compared with another copy, unresolved V genes explain less than half of these, and the others have no known cause. The V and J calls and clone size were taken over from that table, and D and trimming were inferred from the DNA. Here the sample has about 660,000 clones; roughly an eighth occur a single time. Together, the top ten hold approximately 0.039% of the sample.

V is clipped by 5 bases and J by 5 bases, and the sequence between their germline boundaries is 16 bases long. The CDR3 goes from the cysteine to the phenylalanine over 15 residues. The read is trimmed to its CDR3 DNA, 45 bases read in frame from base 1. CDR1 and CDR2 are read off the germline V gene as MDHEN and SYDVKM. On this clone itself: Its antigen remains unidentified. No qualities accompany the bases; no much larger clone lies one base away.

A single peripheral blood draw of 90 to 150 mL on average was collected from each donor into heparinised tubes. Using a panel that included CD45RO, CCR7, CD25, CD127, CD95 and CD27, naive, central memory, regulatory and stem cell-like memory CD4+ T cells were sorted on a BD FACSAria II. All sorted populations exceeded 95% purity. Right away, PBMCs were isolated by Lymphoprep density gradient centrifugation and were stained directly, with no culture step. So that batch effects would be minimized, each experiment stained and sorted samples in pairs, pairing one healthy donor with one patient. Sequencing used naive CD4+ T cells from blood. The cell subset or site label, as the study defines it: true naive CD4+ T cells. Recombination connected TRBV28 to TRBJ1-5, with TRBD1 perhaps the D gene, on 6 matching bases. The sequence came from a man between 18 and 35 years old with type 1 diabetes. The nucleotide sequence reads TGTGCCAGCAGTAGGAGCCGACAGGCTTATCAGCCCCAGCATTTT. Translated, this gives CASSRSRQAYQPQHF.